These T cell receptor beta chains were read from a single sample in a study of cytomegalovirus exposure and HLA in healthy donors. Generated by immunoSEQ multiplex PCR, the TCRdb table keeps only in-frame clones and is missing some. Here the sample spans 150,000 to 200,000 clones, about 13% being singletons. Sequencing was performed on PBMCs. These receptors were taken from a man in his fifties or sixties in good health and CMV-seropositive. The CDR3 runs from the conserved cysteine through the conserved F or W. D genes are given only for firm matches. Size is stated for part of the rows, as once, few or many counts, or as a class when the clone is expanded.

TRBJ1-5	TRBV19	few	NA	CASSIRGGFDQPQHF	TGTGCCAGTAGTATAAGAGGAGGGTTCGATCAGCCCCAGCATTTT
TRBJ2-2	TRBV5-1	few	NA	CASSLVGAGPITGELFF	TGCGCCAGCAGCTTGGTAGGGGCCGGGCCCATCACCGGGGAGCTGTTTTTT
TRBJ2-6	TRBV7-2	once	NA	CASSPRGGAGANVLTF	TGTGCCAGCAGCCCCCGGGGAGGAGCTGGGGCCAACGTCCTGACTTTC
TRBJ1-3	TRBV7-3	NA	TRBD1	CASSLYYRGPGNTIYF	TGTGCCAGCAGCTTATACTACAGGGGGCCTGGAAACACCATATATTTT
TRBJ1-1	TRBV6-5	few	TRBD1	CASSYSGGTAEAFF	TGTGCCAGCAGTTACTCTGGAGGGACAGCTGAAGCTTTCTTT
TRBJ1-2	TRBV6-6	NA	TRBD1	CASSNRGLGGYTF	TGTGCCAGCAGCAACAGGGGGCTGGGTGGCTACACCTTC
TRBJ2-1	TRBV4-2	few	NA	CASSQDSTGGLFNEQFF	TGTGCCAGCAGCCAAGACAGTACGGGGGGCCTGTTCAATGAGCAGTTCTTC
TRBJ2-3	TRBV19	NA	NA	CASSKEGRTQYF	TGTGCCAGTAGTAAGGAGGGGAGGACGCAGTATTTT
TRBJ1-6	TRBV6-1	few	NA	CASERLFGGRPLHF	TGTGCCAGCGAAAGACTTTTTGGGGGGAGACCCCTCCACTTT
TRBJ2-5	TRBV5-1	NA	NA	CASSLGQEETQYF	TGCGCCAGCAGCTTGGGACAGGAAGAGACCCAGTACTTC
TRBJ1-1	TRBV6-1	NA	NA	CASTIREGGTEAFF	TGTGCCAGCACTATCAGGGAAGGGGGCACTGAAGCTTTCTTT
TRBJ1-4	TRBV9	few	TRBD1	CASSPHDRAGKEKLFF	TGTGCCAGCAGCCCCCATGACAGGGCAGGAAAAGAAAAACTGTTTTTT
TRBJ2-3	TRBV5-1	once	NA	CASSRVGGLGTDTQYF	TGCGCCAGCAGCCGGGTTGGGGGACTTGGCACAGATACGCAGTATTTT
TRBJ1-2	TRBV5-6	few	TRBD1	CASSSRDRGPYGYTF	TGTGCCAGCAGCAGCCGGGACAGGGGACCCTATGGCTACACCTTC
TRBJ1-2	TRBV7-2	NA	NA	CASSFDRSHGYPF	TGTGCCAGCAGCTTTGACAGATCCCATGGCTACCCCTTC
TRBJ2-1	TRBV7-9	few	NA	CASSATDFSYNEQFF	TGTGCCAGCAGCGCAACAGATTTCTCCTACAATGAGCAGTTCTTC
TRBJ1-1	TRBV4-1	NA	TRBD1	CASSPGQGRTEAFF	TGCGCCAGCAGCCCAGGACAGGGAAGGACTGAAGCTTTCTTT
TRBJ2-5	TRBV7-9	NA	TRBD2	CASSLAGTSAETQYF	TGTGCCAGCAGCTTAGCTGGGACTAGCGCCGAGACCCAGTACTTC
TRBJ2-3	TRBV4-3	NA	NA	CASSQEGVDTQYF	TGCGCCAGCAGCCAAGAAGGGGTTGATACGCAGTATTTT
TRBJ2-1	TRBV6-6	few	NA	CASSYRTDLLANEQFF	TGTGCCAGCAGTTACAGAACAGATCTCTTGGCTAATGAGCAGTTCTTC
TRBJ2-5	TRBV5-1	NA	NA	CASSTYGGPEETQYF	TGCGCCAGCAGCACCTACGGGGGTCCCGAAGAGACCCAGTACTTC
TRBJ1-1	TRBV30	NA	NA	CAWIPGQVPLWAFF	NA
TRBJ2-7	TRBV5-6	few	TRBD2	CASSLGIAGVSYEQYF	TGTGCCAGCAGCTTGGGTATAGCGGGGGTCTCCTACGAGCAGTACTTC
TRBJ2-3	TRBV6-1	few	NA	CASSEGHSATQYF	TGTGCCAGCAGTGAGGGACACTCGGCTACGCAGTATTTT
TRBJ2-1	TRBV9	NA	TRBD1	CASSVGTGGEQFF	TGTGCCAGCAGCGTGGGGACAGGGGGTGAGCAGTTCTTC
TRBJ1-4	TRBV4-3	NA	NA	CASSQAPRQSPYEKLFF	TGCGCCAGCAGCCAGGCTCCGCGACAGAGCCCTTACGAAAAACTGTTTTTT
TRBJ2-3	TRBV5-5	NA	NA	CASSPGSSWDTQYF	TGTGCCAGCAGCCCGGGGTCAAGTTGGGATACGCAGTATTTT
TRBJ1-1	TRBV9	few	NA	CASGSGFPDTEAFF	TGTGCCAGCGGCTCAGGGTTCCCAGACACTGAAGCTTTCTTT
TRBJ2-5	TRBV7-3	NA	TRBD2	CASSPRGGYQETQYF	TGTGCCAGCAGCCCTAGGGGAGGGTACCAAGAGACCCAGTACTTC
TRBJ1-1	TRBV25-1	few	NA	CASSESRGYNTEAFF	TGTGCCAGCAGTGAATCGAGGGGGTACAACACTGAAGCTTTCTTT
TRBJ1-1	TRBV11-2	NA	TRBD1	CASSLDRVNTEAFF	TGTGCCAGCAGCTTGGACAGGGTTAACACTGAAGCTTTCTTT
TRBJ1-2	TRBV7-2	few	NA	CASSLGAGGNTF	TGTGCCAGCAGCCTAGGGGCGGGGGGGAACACCTTC
TRBJ2-7	TRBV6-5	NA	NA	CASSYSYLTGREQYF	TGTGCCAGCAGTTACTCGTATTTGACAGGGAGGGAGCAGTACTTC
TRBJ1-1	TRBV5-5	NA	TRBD1	CASSRQGLLETEAFF	TGTGCCAGCAGCAGACAGGGACTGTTGGAGACTGAAGCTTTCTTT
TRBJ2-6	TRBV9	few	TRBD1	CASSVIPGGHSGANVLTF	TGTGCCAGCAGCGTTATTCCAGGGGGCCACTCTGGGGCCAACGTCCTGACTTTC
TRBJ2-4	TRBV5-3	NA	TRBD2	CARRKGLAGSPLAKNIQYF	TGTGCCAGAAGAAAGGGACTAGCGGGTTCCCCCTTAGCCAAAAACATTCAGTACTTC
TRBJ1-3	TRBV7-6	few	TRBD1	CASSQQGAGGNTIYF	TGTGCCAGCAGCCAACAGGGGGCGGGAGGAAACACCATATATTTT
TRBJ1-5	TRBV28	NA	TRBD1	CASTTDRNQPQHF	TGTGCCAGCACCACGGACAGGAATCAGCCCCAGCATTTT
TRBJ1-2	TRBV19	many	NA	CASSFNRDGDYGYTF	TGTGCCAGTAGTTTTAACAGGGATGGGGACTATGGCTACACCTTC
TRBJ1-1	TRBV19	NA	NA	CASSQYTGRNTEAFF	TGTGCCAGTAGTCAGTATACCGGGAGGAACACTGAAGCTTTCTTT
TRBJ2-5	TRBV6-1	few	NA	CASSEVPGDQETQYF	TGTGCCAGCAGTGAAGTCCCAGGGGACCAAGAGACCCAGTACTTC
TRBJ1-2	TRBV9	NA	TRBD1	CASSVGQGGYGYTF	TGTGCCAGCAGCGTAGGACAGGGAGGCTATGGCTACACCTTC
TRBJ1-5	TRBV5-5	NA	NA	CASSFTGIQPQHF	TGTGCCAGCAGCTTTACAGGGATCCAGCCCCAGCATTTT
TRBJ2-5	TRBV5-4	few	NA	CASSLPEGSGTQYF	TGTGCCAGCAGCTTGCCGGAGGGAAGCGGGACCCAGTACTTC
TRBJ2-5	TRBV4-3	NA	TRBD1	CASSNRIRTGQETQYF	TGCGCCAGCAGCAACAGAATCCGGACAGGGCAAGAGACCCAGTACTTC
TRBJ1-1	TRBV9	few	NA	CASSVEGIMNTEAFF	TGTGCCAGCAGCGTAGAGGGGATTATGAACACTGAAGCTTTCTTT
TRBJ2-7	TRBV7-2	few	NA	CASSLSQWLYEQYF	TGTGCCAGCAGCTTATCGCAGTGGCTCTACGAGCAGTACTTC